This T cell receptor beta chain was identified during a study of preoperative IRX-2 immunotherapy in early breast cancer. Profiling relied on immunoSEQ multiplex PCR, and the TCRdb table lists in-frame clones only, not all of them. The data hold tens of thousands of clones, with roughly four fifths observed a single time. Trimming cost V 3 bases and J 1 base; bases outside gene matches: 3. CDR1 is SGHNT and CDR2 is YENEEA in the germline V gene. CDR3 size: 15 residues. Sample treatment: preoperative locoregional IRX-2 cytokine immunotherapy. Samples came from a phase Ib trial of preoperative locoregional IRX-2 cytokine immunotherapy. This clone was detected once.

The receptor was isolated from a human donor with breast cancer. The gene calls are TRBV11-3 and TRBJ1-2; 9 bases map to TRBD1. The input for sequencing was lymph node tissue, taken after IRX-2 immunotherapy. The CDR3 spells CASSLGTGLNYGYTF. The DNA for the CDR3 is TGTGCCAGCAGCTTGGGGACAGGGCTTAACTATGGCTACACCTTC.